This is a list of T cell receptor beta chains from one sample in a study of blood T cells in healthy people across ages. TCRdb reanalysed the 5' RACE reads using MiXCR and keeps one entry per CDR3 protein. The table has around 2 million distinct CDR3 sequences, roughly two fifths seen once; the top ten hold roughly 24%. The sequencing sample was made of blood. These receptors originate from a human donor in good health. Both conserved end residues are trimmed from each CDR3. The size entry is marked missing in some rows and otherwise reads once, few, many or a size class.

J: TRBJ2-7
V: TRBV27
size: few
CDR3: ASSLRGPPGPYEQY

J: TRBJ1-5
V: TRBV20-1
size: -
CDR3: SASSTGWNYQPQH

J: TRBJ1-5
V: TRBV6-2/TRBV6-3
size: few
CDR3: ASGYLRGTETNQPQH

J: TRBJ1-2
V: TRBV28
size: -
CDR3: ASSLLWAGYT

J: TRBJ2-5
V: TRBV20-1
size: few
CDR3: SADTGSGTQY

J: TRBJ1-1
V: TRBV4-1
size: -
CDR3: ASSQTGQANTEAF

J: -
V: TRBV6-5
size: few
CDR3: ASSYPGTGVEQY

J: TRBJ2-5
V: TRBV15
size: -
CDR3: ATSRTPGGGGETQY

J: TRBJ1-1
V: TRBV7-6
size: few
CDR3: ASSSVGRTEAF

J: TRBJ1-1
V: TRBV25-1
size: -
CDR3: ASSNTGGSSQAF

J: TRBJ1-2
V: TRBV25-1
size: few
CDR3: ASSNGYGYT

J: TRBJ2-7
V: TRBV4-3
size: -
CDR3: ASSHLQGGYEQY

J: TRBJ2-3
V: TRBV27
size: -
CDR3: ASRATWGTDTQY

J: TRBJ1-5
V: TRBV29-1
size: -
CDR3: SVSDSNNQPQH

J: TRBJ1-5
V: TRBV20-1
size: -
CDR3: SAVQGSNQPQH

J: TRBJ2-7
V: TRBV5-1
size: few
CDR3: ASSAQGPYEQY

J: TRBJ1-2
V: TRBV4-2
size: -
CDR3: ASSQVVGQLNYGYT

J: TRBJ1-5
V: TRBV6-2/TRBV6-3
size: -
CDR3: ASSYASYNQPQH

J: TRBJ2-1
V: TRBV10-2
size: many
CDR3: ASTPAGNTNEQF

J: TRBJ2-5
V: TRBV7-2
size: -
CDR3: ASSLYGTFAQETQY

J: TRBJ2-1
V: TRBV12-5
size: -
CDR3: ASALGGIYEQF

J: TRBJ2-1
V: TRBV4-1
size: -
CDR3: ASSPLTGTGRNEQF

J: TRBJ2-5
V: TRBV7-2
size: -
CDR3: ASSRVSTGRKETQY

J: TRBJ1-2
V: TRBV18
size: -
CDR3: ASSRRAGTPDYGYT

J: TRBJ1-1
V: TRBV5-1
size: -
CDR3: ASSLAMLRAEDTEAF

J: TRBJ1-4
V: TRBV20-1
size: -
CDR3: SARGRMLTLEKLF

J: TRBJ2-3
V: TRBV24-1
size: few
CDR3: ATRGTGTDTQY